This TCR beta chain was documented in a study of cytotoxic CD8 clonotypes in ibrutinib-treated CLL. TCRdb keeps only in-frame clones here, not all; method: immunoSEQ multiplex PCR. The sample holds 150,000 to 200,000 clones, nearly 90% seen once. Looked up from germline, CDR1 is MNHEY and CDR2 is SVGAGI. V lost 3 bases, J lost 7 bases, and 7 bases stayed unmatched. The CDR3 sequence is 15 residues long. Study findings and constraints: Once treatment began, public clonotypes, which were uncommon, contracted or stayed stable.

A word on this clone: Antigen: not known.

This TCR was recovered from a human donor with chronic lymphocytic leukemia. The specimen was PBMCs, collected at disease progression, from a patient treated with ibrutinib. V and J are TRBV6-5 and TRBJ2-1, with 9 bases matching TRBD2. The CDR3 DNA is TGTGCCAGCAGTTATCGACCGACTAGCGGTAATGAGCAGTTCTTC. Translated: CASSYRPTSGNEQFF.